This entry lists 6 T cell receptor beta chains sequenced from one sample in a study of shared clonotypes between healthy human individuals. Data came from immunoSEQ multiplex PCR; TCRdb stores just in-frame clones and leaves some out. The sample records some 530,000 clones, 78% being singletons. Sequencing was carried out using PBMCs. Source of these receptors: a woman aged 40 to 50 in good health. Some clones in this sample may be carry-over from other donors' samples.

Only a few counts were recorded for this clone. The V gene is TRBV28, the J gene TRBJ1-4; no definite D call. V lost 6 bases, J lost 7 bases, and 15 bases lay in between. This CDR3 is built from 14 residues. The germline CDR1 and CDR2 sequences are MDHEN and SYDVKM. The CDR3 DNA sequence: TGTGCCAGCAGGGAGTCAGCGGAAGGTGAAAAACTGTTTTTT. Protein product: CASRESAEGEKLFF.

This chain joins TRBV7-2 and TRBJ1-2, with D maybe TRBD1 (6 bases). The germline CDR1 and CDR2 sequences are SGHTA and FQGNSA. Trimming shortened V by 2 bases and J by 0 bases, and 10 bases separated the two germline ends. The CDR3 consists of 15 residues. The CDR3 loop is CASSLRQGSNYGYTF. CDR3 bases: TGTGCCAGCAGCTTACGGCAGGGGTCTAACTATGGCTACACCTTC.

The table lists this clone with many counts. This chain connects TRBV5-1 to TRBJ2-7; 7 bases line up with TRBD1. Germline lookup yields CDR1 SGHRS and CDR2 YFSETQ. With 3 bases clipped from V and 1 base from J, the junction kept 7 bases outside the gene matches. CDR3 length: 15 amino acids. CDR3 amino acids: CASSSTGTESYEQYF. The CDR3 nucleotides read TGCGCCAGCAGCTCCACCGGGACAGAGTCCTACGAGCAGTACTTC.

The chain carries TRBV21-1 and TRBJ1-1; TRBD1, as called in the table, went unchecked against the DNA. TRBV21-1 is tagged as a pseudogene. The CDR3 runs to 15 residues. The CDR3 DNA reads as TGTGCCAGCAGCCCACCGGACAGGGAGAACACTGAAGCTTTCTTT. Translated, it gives CASSPPDRENTEAFF.

The chain combines TRBV5-1 with TRBJ2-5; TRBD1 or TRBD2 may be the D gene (5 bases each). The CDR3 consists of 15 residues. CDR1 is SGHRS and CDR2 is YFSETQ in the germline V gene. V shed 0 bases and J shed 1 base, with 10 bases lying between them. The CDR3 DNA follows: TGCGCCAGCAGCTTGGAGACGGGACCCCAAGAGACCCAGTACTTC. This codes for CASSLETGPQETQYF.

This sequence joins TRBV7-2 and TRBJ2-2; the match to TRBD2 covers 10 bases. V was pared by 1 base and J by 4 bases, with 9 bases of the junction left unmatched. Per the germline V gene, CDR1 is SGHTA and CDR2 is FQGNSA. The CDR3 spans 18 residues. The CDR3 sequence is CASSLGLAGEVVTGELFF. DNA of the CDR3: TGTGCCAGCAGCTTAGGCCTAGCGGGAGAAGTGGTCACCGGGGAGCTGTTTTTT.